The 8 T cell receptor beta chains below were found in one sample sequenced in a study of cytomegalovirus exposure and HLA in healthy donors. 13 Jbeta primers and 60 Vbeta primers were used for the PCR. The method was immunoSEQ multiplex PCR; TCRdb's version includes in-frame clones alone and lacks a portion of them. The sample includes 120,000 or so clones, over 65% of them seen just once. The sequenced material came from PBMCs. These receptors all come from a man aged 18 to 29 in good health and CMV-seronegative.

DNA for the CDR3: TGTGCCAGCTCACCACCAGGGGGCATGAACACTGAAGCTTTCTTT. Translation gives CASSPPGGMNTEAFF. The J gene is TRBJ1-1, the V gene TRBV18; 7 positions agree with TRBD1. This CDR3 comprises 15 residues. With V trimmed by 0 bases and J by 0 bases, 1 base remained unmatched. Germline CDR1 and CDR2: KGHSH and LQKENI.

This clone was seen only once. This sequence joins TRBV6-6 and TRBJ1-6; no clear D gene. V was cut by 5 bases and J by 10 bases, with 12 bases left in between. This CDR3 spans 13 amino acids. Looked up from germline, CDR1 is MNHNY and CDR2 is SVGAGI (reference sequence). The DNA for the CDR3 is TGTGCCAGCAGTCCGAGGGAGGAATCACCCCTCCACTTT. This encodes CASSPREESPLHF.

The V gene is TRBV5-1, the J gene TRBJ2-3; D is undetermined. Trimming took off 3 bases at V and 6 bases at J, with 14 bases between the two ends. The CDR3 extends over 14 amino acids. Per the germline V gene, CDR1 is SGHRS and CDR2 is YFSETQ. The CDR3 nucleotides read TGCGCCAGCAGCTCTTACCGCCGCGAGGATACGCAGTATTTT. Its protein is CASSSYRREDTQYF.

The chain recombines TRBV2 with TRBJ1-1; 8 bases line up with TRBD1. Trimming removed 5 bases from V and 2 bases from J; junction bases left unmatched: 4. This CDR3 comprises 14 residues. Germline CDR1 SNHLY, CDR2 FYNNEI. CDR3 bases: TGTGCCAGCAGTCCGACAGGGGTTAACACTGAAGCTTTCTTT. This codes for CASSPTGVNTEAFF.

The chain recombines TRBV5-4 with TRBJ2-1; D uncertain. Germline V gene data show CDR1 as SGHNT and CDR2 as YYREEE (reference sequence). Deletions cut 4 bases from V and 0 bases from J, with 11 bases between. The length of the CDR3 is 15 residues. DNA of the CDR3: TGTGCCAGCAGCCCGAGTTTGAGCTCCTACAATGAGCAGTTCTTC. It translates to CASSPSLSSYNEQFF.

The chain is built from TRBV9 and TRBJ2-3; the D gene could be TRBD1 or TRBD2 (6 bases each). The ends were cut back, 4 bases at V and 5 bases at J, with 20 bases in the middle. The CDR3 sequence is 16 residues long. Germline CDR1 and CDR2: SGDLS and YYNGEE. The CDR3 sequence is CASSLGLPGRGDTQYF. Written as DNA, the CDR3 is TGTGCCAGCAGCCTAGGACTACCCGGCAGGGGAGATACGCAGTATTTT.

The genes are TRBV14 and TRBJ2-5, with 8 bases lining up with TRBD1. This CDR3 region has 15 residues. Losses at the gene ends were 5 bases for V and 5 bases for J; bases not matched to a gene: 10. Germline-derived CDR1 and CDR2 are SGHDN and FVKESK. The CDR3 region is CASSEGQDQRETQYF. The CDR3 region has the DNA TGTGCCAGCAGCGAGGGACAGGACCAAAGGGAGACCCAGTACTTC.

The V and J genes are TRBV13 and TRBJ2-3; 7 bases align to TRBD2. CDR1 and CDR2 (germline): PRHDT, FYEKMQ (reference sequence). With V trimmed by 0 bases and J by 3 bases, 9 bases remained unmatched. This CDR3 is 17 amino acids long. CDR3 amino acids: CASSLGRSGVRTDTQYF. The CDR3 coding sequence is TGTGCCAGCAGCTTAGGCCGAAGCGGGGTTCGAACAGATACGCAGTATTTT.